The 14 T cell receptor beta chains presented below share a single source sample, sequenced in a study of beta chain features in type 1 diabetes. The whole isolated RNA underwent reverse transcription, so sequencing captured expressed TCRB transcripts. The table came from immunoSEQ multiplex PCR; TCRdb's copy has only in-frame clones and leaves some out. This table holds some 100,000 clones, almost 40% found once. Sequencing input: stem cell memory CD4+ T cells from blood. These TCRs come from a young woman in good health.

This clone showed up just a few times. CDR3 in DNA: TGTGCCAGCAGCTTGGAGGGGGGGGCCAAAAACATTCAGTACTTC. It encodes CASSLEGGAKNIQYF. The chain links TRBV7-9 to TRBJ2-4; possibly TRBD2 for D (7 bases). Germline V CDR1 and CDR2: SEHNR, FQNEAQ (reference sequence). The ends were cut back, 3 bases at V and 1 base at J, with 10 bases in the middle. The CDR3 runs 15 residues.

This clone was seen a single time. The chain has TRBV10-3 and TRBJ2-1; 10 bases are a match to TRBD2. Germline V CDR1 and CDR2: ENHRY, SYGVKD. The CDR3 is made up of 14 amino acids. Losses at the gene ends were 8 bases for V and 4 bases for J; bases not matched to a gene: 5. As DNA, the CDR3 is TGTGCCATCCGACCGGGACTAGCGTACAATGAGCAGTTCTTC. Its protein product is CAIRPGLAYNEQFF.

This clone was picked up a small number of times. This chain joins TRBV5-4 and TRBJ2-1; maybe TRBD2 (6 bases). From germline, CDR1 is SGHNT and CDR2 YYREEE (reference sequence). Trimming removed 4 bases at V and 8 bases at J, with 22 bases between. CDR3 length: 16 residues. This CDR3 reads CASSVILAHPRDEQFF. CDR3 nucleotides: TGTGCCAGCAGCGTAATACTAGCTCACCCAAGGGATGAGCAGTTCTTC.

This clone was seen more than once but under ten times. The gene calls are TRBV19 and TRBJ2-6; D is uncertain. V was trimmed by 4 bases and J by 0 bases, leaving 7 bases between them. The CDR3 sequence is 15 residues long. Germline V CDR1 and CDR2: LNHDA, SQIVND (reference sequence). The DNA of the CDR3 is TGTGCCAGTAGTAGCCCAGACTCTGGGGCCAACGTCCTGACTTTC. It yields the protein CASSSPDSGANVLTF.

This sequence joins TRBV10-3 and TRBJ2-3; D is unclear. The germline V gene encodes CDR1 ENHRY and CDR2 SYGVKD. This CDR3 contains 16 residues. Trimming cost V 3 bases and J 6 bases, with 19 bases left between them. Here the CDR3 reads CAISDSSRKLMDTQYF. The DNA of the CDR3 is TGTGCCATCAGTGATAGCTCGCGAAAACTGATGGATACGCAGTATTTT.

Of note for this clone: At one end the junction does not follow the germline gene, possibly because of a read error. This rearrangement joins TRBV2 to TRBJ2-7, with TRBD1 matching over 7 bases. From germline, CDR1 is SNHLY and CDR2 FYNNEI. This CDR3 has 14 amino acids. DNA of the CDR3: TGTGCCGGCAGACAGGGAACTCCCCCCTACGAGCAGTACTTC. This encodes CAGRQGTPPYEQYF. The whole variable domain, remainder taken from reference TRBV2 and TRBJ2-7, is EPEVTQTPSHQVTQMGQEVILRCVPISNHLYFYWYRQILGQKVEFLVSFYNNEISEKSEIFDDQFSVERPDGSNFTLKIRSTKLEDSAMYFCAGRQGTPPYEQYFGPGTRLTVT.

The rearrangement links TRBV6-7 to TRBJ1-5; no clear D gene. TRBV6-7 qualifies as an ORF whose function is uncertain. This CDR3 is 16 amino acids long. Trimming cost V 2 bases and J 1 base, with 12 bases left between them. CDR3 DNA: TGTGCCAGCAGTTACCGATCTAGGAAAAGCAATCAGCCCCAGCATTTT. This sequence encodes CASSYRSRKSNQPQHF.

This clone turned up a few times. V and J are TRBV7-3 and TRBJ2-3, with D perhaps matching TRBD1 (6 bases). The CDR3 has 13 amino acids. Germline CDR1 SGHTA, CDR2 FQGTGA. Between the trimmed V and J ends, which lost 5 bases and 8 bases, there was a span of 14 bases. CDR3 sequence: CASSPQQGATQYF. In DNA form, the CDR3 reads TGTGCCAGCAGCCCCCAACAGGGAGCTACGCAGTATTTT.

The chain is built from TRBV7-9 and TRBJ2-5; D remains ambiguous. This CDR3 has 14 amino acids. Deletions cut 2 bases from V and 3 bases from J, with 10 bases between. Germline V gene sequence: CDR1 SEHNR, CDR2 FQNEAQ (reference sequence). The CDR3 sequence is CASSLIYTKETQYF. As DNA, the CDR3 is TGTGCCAGCAGCTTAATTTACACGAAAGAGACCCAGTACTTC.

This clone was seen a few times. This rearrangement joins TRBV18 to TRBJ2-7, with a weak D call TRBD1 (5 bases). V shed 6 bases and J shed 3 bases, with 12 bases lying between them. Looked up from germline, CDR1 is KGHSH and CDR2 is LQKENI. This CDR3 comprises 13 residues. This CDR3 is CASSPSGRYEQYF. In DNA form, the CDR3 reads TGTGCCAGCTCCCCTTCAGGGCGCTACGAGCAGTACTTC.

The chain uses TRBV29-1 and TRBJ2-1; 8 bases align to TRBD1. This CDR3 contains 15 residues. The germline CDR1 and CDR2 sequences are SQVTM and ANQGSEA. The J segment lost 5 bases and the V segment lost 4 bases, leaving 10 bases of the junction unmatched. This chain's CDR3 is CSVASTGGLHNEQFF. The CDR3 coding sequence is TGCAGCGTTGCGAGTACAGGGGGATTACACAATGAGCAGTTCTTC.

The chain is built from TRBV27 and TRBJ1-2; unclear D gene. This CDR3 comprises 15 residues. In germline, CDR1 is MNHEY, CDR2 SMNVEV (reference sequence). The germline V and J ends were trimmed by 0 bases and 2 bases, with 10 bases remaining between them. The CDR3, as DNA: TGTGCCAGCAGTTTATCCCGGGGTCGAAACTATGGCTACACCTTC. As protein: CASSLSRGRNYGYTF.

The sample holds a few counts of this clone. The chain is built from TRBV30 and TRBJ2-3, with D hard to call. V lost 1 base and J 3 bases, leaving 5 bases between the germline ends. The CDR3 spans 12 residues. From germline, CDR1 is GTSNPN and CDR2 SVGIG (reference sequence). DNA of the CDR3: TGTGCCTGGAGTGCCCAGACAGATACGCAGTATTTT. This translates into CAWSAQTDTQYF.

This clone appeared a few times. The rearrangement uses TRBV29-1 and TRBJ2-7; tentative D call: TRBD2 (5 bases). CDR3 length: 14 amino acids. The germline CDR1 and CDR2 sequences are SQVTM and ANQGSEA. V lost 3 bases to trimming and J lost 7 bases, with 19 bases between them. The CDR3 loop reads CSVEADRGAGEQYF. The CDR3 nucleotides are TGCAGCGTTGAGGCAGACCGGGGAGCTGGAGAGCAGTACTTC.